These 28 T cell receptor beta chains originate from one sample sequenced in a study of blood T cell repertoires in COVID-19. TCRdb keeps only in-frame clones here, not all; method: immunoSEQ multiplex PCR. This sample has roughly 230,000 clones, with more than 75% found just once. Sequences were obtained from PBMCs or T cells enriched from blood (not recorded which). These receptors all come from a man aged 30 to 39 in a cohort exposed to, infected with or recovered from COVID-19 (not recorded which).

This chain uses TRBV24-1 with TRBJ1-6; D is uncertain. The CDR3 is made up of 15 amino acids. Germline CDR1 and CDR2: KGHDR and SFDVKD. Trimming took off 2 bases at V and 6 bases at J, with 10 bases between the two ends. CDR3 residues: CATSDSGTPNSPLHF. As DNA, the CDR3 is TGTGCCACCAGTGATTCGGGAACCCCTAATTCACCCCTCCACTTT.

The chain is built from TRBV6-5 and TRBJ1-5; D may be TRBD1 (6 bases). Trimming pared 5 bases from V and 0 bases from J, leaving 11 bases between. The CDR3 is 15 amino acids. From germline, CDR1 is MNHEY and CDR2 SVGAGI. Here the CDR3 reads CASSIGGSSNQPQHF. In DNA form, the CDR3 reads TGTGCCAGCAGTATTGGGGGCAGTAGCAATCAGCCCCAGCATTTT.

This sequence joins TRBV4-3 and TRBJ1-2, with 8 bases aligning to TRBD1. This CDR3 contains 16 residues. J lost 5 bases, V lost 0 bases, and 8 bases had no gene match. Per the germline V gene, CDR1 is LGHNA and CDR2 is YSLEER. The CDR3 sequence: CASSQDRTGKAYGYTF. The CDR3 DNA reads as TGCGCCAGCAGCCAAGACCGGACAGGGAAGGCTTATGGCTACACCTTC.

The V call is TRBV7-3, the J call TRBJ2-3; D remains unclear. The CDR3 is made up of 13 amino acids. V was clipped by 5 bases and J by 1 base, with 7 bases between them. The germline V gene has CDR1 SGHTA and CDR2 FQGTGA. CDR3 nucleotides: TGTGCCAGCAGCGAAACAGGCACAGATACGCAGTATTTT. It codes for CASSETGTDTQYF.

This clone was counted a single time. The rearrangement joins TRBV28 to TRBJ2-3; tentative D call: TRBD2 (5 bases). V lost 3 bases to trimming and J lost 1 base, with 14 bases between them. Germline lookup yields CDR1 MDHEN and CDR2 SYDVKM. The CDR3 has 16 residues. The CDR3 nucleotides read TGTGCCAGCAGTTTTCGCGGGTCCTCGCGCACAGATACGCAGTATTTT. As protein: CASSFRGSSRTDTQYF.

This clone was seen a few times. The chain employs TRBV12-2 and TRBJ1-6. TRBV12-2 is a listed pseudogene. CDR3 length: 15 residues. This chain's CDR3 is CASRFTGVLDSPLHF. CDR3 in DNA: TGTGCAAGTCGCTTCACCGGGGTACTGGATTCACCCCTCCACTTT.

The chain employs TRBV18 and TRBJ2-1; 12 bases fit TRBD2. Trimming at V came to 3 bases and at J to 8 bases, leaving 11 bases not matched to a gene. CDR1 and CDR2 (germline): KGHSH, LQKENI. The CDR3 has 17 amino acids. CDR3 protein: CASSPPQRLAGAHEQFF. The CDR3 DNA reads TGTGCCAGCTCACCGCCCCAAAGACTAGCGGGAGCCCATGAGCAGTTCTTC. Full variable domain (rest looked up from reference TRBV18 and TRBJ2-1): NAGVMQNPRHLVRRRGQEARLRCSPMKGHSHVYWYRQLPEEGLKFMVYLQKENIIDESGMPKERFSAEFPKEGPSILRIQQVVRGDSAAYFCASSPPQRLAGAHEQFFGPGTRLTVL.

The CDR3 bases are TGTGCCAGCAGCCCTCGGGAGCTGCTGCATAATTCACCCCTCCACTTT. Encoded protein: CASSPRELLHNSPLHF. The genes are TRBV11-2 and TRBJ1-6; D not certain. The CDR3 is 16 residues long. Germline-derived CDR1 and CDR2 are SGHAT and FQNNGV. Trimming stripped 5 bases from V and 5 bases from J, with 16 bases between.

The V gene is TRBV21-1, the J gene TRBJ2-1; TRBD2 is the table's D call and was not checked against the DNA. TRBV21-1 is deemed a pseudogene. The length of the CDR3 is 16 residues. Here the CDR3 DNA reads TGTGCCAGCAGCCTCCGGGGGGAAGTTACCTACAATGAGCAGTTCTTC. Its translation: CASSLRGEVTYNEQFF.

This chain joins TRBV25-1 and TRBJ2-7; possible D gene TRBD1, 6 bases. The CDR3 extends over 14 amino acids. Germline V CDR1 and CDR2: MGHDK, SYGVNS. V was trimmed by 2 bases and J by 4 bases, leaving 12 bases between them. For the CDR3, the DNA is TGTGCCAGCAGTGAACAGGGGCGCGGGTACGAGCAGTACTTC. Residues: CASSEQGRGYEQYF.

This clone showed up just once. The genes are TRBV4-2 and TRBJ2-2; possibly TRBD2 for D (6 bases). The CDR3 loop spans 18 amino acids. V was shortened by 1 base and J by 7 bases, with 22 bases between the two germline ends. The germline gives CDR1 LGHNA, CDR2 YNFKEQ. The CDR3 is CASSQAFWEEGYDGELFF. In nucleotides, the CDR3 is TGTGCCAGCAGCCAAGCCTTTTGGGAGGAGGGCTATGACGGGGAGCTGTTTTTT.

The genes are TRBV5-8 and TRBJ2-1; 9 bases fit TRBD2. V shed 4 bases, J shed 4 bases, and the junction held 9 bases outside the gene matches. Per germline, CDR1 SGHTS and CDR2 YDEGEE. The CDR3 is made up of 16 amino acids. The CDR3 nucleotides are TGTGCCAGCAGCGCCCTAACTAGCGGGTATTACAATGAGCAGTTCTTC. This gives the protein CASSALTSGYYNEQFF.

The chain carries TRBV19 and TRBJ1-1; TRBD1 aligns across 9 bases. Trimming took 4 bases from V and 5 from J; bases not matched to a gene: 11. This CDR3 contains 16 residues. Looked up from germline, CDR1 is LNHDA and CDR2 is SQIVND (reference sequence). The CDR3 region has the DNA TGTGCCAGTAGTACACGGACAGGGGCGGGATTGACTGAAGCTTTCTTT. It translates to CASSTRTGAGLTEAFF.

This sequence joins TRBV9 and TRBJ2-1; possibly TRBD1 for D (5 bases). Germline loops: CDR1 SGDLS, CDR2 YYNGEE. Trimming took 0 bases from V and 0 from J, leaving 13 bases between them. The CDR3 is 17 residues long. The DNA for the CDR3 is TGTGCCAGCAGCGTAGAGGTGGGGCGGAGCTCCTACAATGAGCAGTTCTTC. Translating it yields CASSVEVGRSSYNEQFF. The full variable domain, with the rest looked up from reference TRBV9 and TRBJ2-1, is DSGVTQTPKHLITATGQRVTLRCSPRSGDLSVYWYQQSLDQGLQFLIQYYNGEERAKGNILERFSAQQFPDLHSELNLSSLELGDSALYFCASSVEVGRSSYNEQFFGPGTRLTVL.

This sequence joins TRBV28 and TRBJ1-5; no firm D call. Deletions cut 6 bases from V and 0 bases from J, with 9 bases between. The CDR3 contains 14 residues. Looked up from germline, CDR1 is MDHEN and CDR2 is SYDVKM. CDR3: CASSYDISNQPQHF. CDR3 sequence (DNA): TGTGCCAGCAGCTACGACATTAGCAATCAGCCCCAGCATTTT. Using reference TRBV28 and TRBJ1-5 for the parts outside the CDR3, the full variable domain is DVKVTQSSRYLVKRTGEKVFLECVQDMDHENMFWYRQDPGLGLRLIYFSYDVKMKEKGDIPEGYSVSREKKERFSLILESASTNQTSMYLCASSYDISNQPQHFGDGTRLSIL.

The gene calls are TRBV10-3 and TRBJ2-1; D gene unclear. The CDR3 runs 15 residues. Germline V lookup: CDR1 ENHRY, CDR2 SYGVKD. V was clipped by 2 bases and J by 9 bases, with 17 bases between them. The CDR3 spells CAISESEGLSGEQFF. The CDR3 region has the DNA TGTGCCATCAGTGAGAGCGAAGGTCTTTCGGGTGAGCAGTTCTTC.

The V and J genes are TRBV7-2 and TRBJ2-1, with 7 bases matching TRBD1. Germline V gives CDR1 SGHTA, CDR2 FQGNSA. Trimming took 3 bases from V and 5 from J; bases not matched to a gene: 10. This CDR3 is 16 amino acids long. The CDR3 sequence is CASSLRGRGGNNEQFF. The CDR3 DNA reads as TGTGCCAGCAGCTTGAGGGGGCGTGGGGGCAACAATGAGCAGTTCTTC.

The chain uses TRBV7-9 and TRBJ1-2, with 7 bases identical to TRBD1. Germline lookup yields CDR1 SEHNR and CDR2 FQNEAQ (reference sequence). CDR3 length: 14 residues. The V gene end was trimmed by 6 bases and the J gene end by 4 bases; junction bases not matched to a gene: 8. The CDR3 sequence: CASSQIQGIYGYTF. The DNA for the CDR3 is TGTGCCAGCAGTCAAATACAGGGGATCTATGGCTACACCTTC.

The genes are TRBV16 and TRBJ2-1; no reliable D call. Trimming shortened V by 1 base and J by 5 bases, and 15 bases separated the two germline ends. Germline lookup yields CDR1 KGHSY and CDR2 FQNENV. The CDR3 has 16 amino acids. The CDR3, as DNA: TGTGCCAGCAGCCAATACCGAAACCTAATTAACAATGAGCAGTTCTTC. This gives the protein CASSQYRNLINNEQFF.

The chain joins TRBV4-2 to TRBJ2-2; D not certain. The germline V gene has CDR1 LGHNA and CDR2 YNFKEQ. The CDR3 is made up of 13 amino acids. The ends were cut back, 2 bases at V and 9 bases at J, with 10 bases in the middle. This CDR3 reads CASSQIVFRELFF. The CDR3 bases are TGTGCCAGCAGCCAAATAGTGTTCCGGGAGCTGTTTTTT.

This chain links TRBV28 with TRBJ2-1; a weak D match, TRBD1 (5 bases). CDR1 and CDR2 from the germline V gene are MDHEN and SYDVKM. This CDR3 contains 15 residues. The V end was cut by 2 bases, the J end by 4 bases, with 12 bases between. CDR3 protein: CASSLQGLTYNEQFF. CDR3 DNA: TGTGCCAGCAGTTTACAGGGCTTAACATACAATGAGCAGTTCTTC.

The chain uses TRBV6-5 and TRBJ1-5; no firm D call. The CDR3 is 14 residues long. V gave up 0 bases and J gave up 1 base, with 4 bases separating them. Germline values: CDR1 MNHEY, CDR2 SVGAGI. The CDR3, as DNA: TGTGCCAGCAGTTACTCGGGCAGCAATCAGCCCCAGCATTTT. This translates into CASSYSGSNQPQHF.

The chain carries TRBV28 and TRBJ2-4, with D possibly being TRBD2 (5 bases). CDR1 and CDR2 (germline): MDHEN, SYDVKM. V gave up 3 bases and J gave up 1 base, with 13 bases separating them. The CDR3 loop spans 16 amino acids. The CDR3 coding sequence is TGTGCCAGCAGTTTCTGGACTGGGAATGCCAAAAACATTCAGTACTTC. Protein: CASSFWTGNAKNIQYF.

This clone was found once. The chain is built from TRBV19 and TRBJ1-2; D uncertain. The CDR3 has 12 residues. CDR1 is LNHDA and CDR2 is SQIVND in the germline V gene (reference sequence). Trimming took 7 bases from V and 1 from J, leaving 7 bases between them. In DNA form, the CDR3 reads TGTGCCAGTAACCAGCGTAACTATGGCTACACCTTC. It translates to CASNQRNYGYTF.

The rearrangement joins TRBV15 to TRBJ2-7, with 8 bases identical to TRBD2. Trimming cost V 3 bases and J 6 bases; bases outside gene matches: 7. Germline lookup yields CDR1 LNHNV and CDR2 YYDKDF (reference sequence). The CDR3 is made up of 14 amino acids. CDR3 protein: CATSREGSGVEQYF. Written as DNA, the CDR3 is TGTGCCACCAGCAGGGAGGGTAGCGGGGTCGAGCAGTACTTC.

The chain has TRBV28 and TRBJ1-4, with a weak D call TRBD1 (5 bases). The CDR3 runs 16 residues. V was clipped by 5 bases and J by 8 bases, with 21 bases between them. CDR1 and CDR2 (germline): MDHEN, SYDVKM. This CDR3 is CASSANLGRVKEKLFF. Written as DNA, the CDR3 is TGTGCCAGCAGTGCGAACTTAGGCAGGGTAAAAGAAAAACTGTTTTTT.

This clone was observed many times. This chain joins TRBV6-5 and TRBJ1-2; unclear D gene. V dropped 0 bases and J dropped 6 bases, with 11 bases sitting between them. This CDR3 spans 14 amino acids. Germline V gene sequence: CDR1 MNHEY, CDR2 SVGAGI. The CDR3 DNA reads TGTGCCAGCAGTTACTCGGGAGGAGGGAATGGCTACACCTTC. This encodes CASSYSGGGNGYTF.

The chain recombines TRBV7-2 with TRBJ2-5; TRBD2 agrees at 11 bases. Germline CDR1 is SGHTA and CDR2 is FQGNSA. Losses at the gene ends were 1 base for V and 0 bases for J; bases not matched to a gene: 4. CDR3 length equals 17 residues. The CDR3 loop is CASSLGLAGQYQETQYF. The CDR3 DNA sequence: TGTGCCAGCAGCTTAGGACTAGCGGGACAGTACCAAGAGACCCAGTACTTC. Using reference TRBV7-2 and TRBJ2-5 for the parts outside the CDR3, the full variable domain is GAGVSQSPSNKVTEKGKDVELRCDPISGHTALYWYRQSLGQGLEFLIYFQGNSAPDKSGLPSDRFSAERTGGSVSTLTIQRTQQEDSAVYLCASSLGLAGQYQETQYFGPGTRLLVL.